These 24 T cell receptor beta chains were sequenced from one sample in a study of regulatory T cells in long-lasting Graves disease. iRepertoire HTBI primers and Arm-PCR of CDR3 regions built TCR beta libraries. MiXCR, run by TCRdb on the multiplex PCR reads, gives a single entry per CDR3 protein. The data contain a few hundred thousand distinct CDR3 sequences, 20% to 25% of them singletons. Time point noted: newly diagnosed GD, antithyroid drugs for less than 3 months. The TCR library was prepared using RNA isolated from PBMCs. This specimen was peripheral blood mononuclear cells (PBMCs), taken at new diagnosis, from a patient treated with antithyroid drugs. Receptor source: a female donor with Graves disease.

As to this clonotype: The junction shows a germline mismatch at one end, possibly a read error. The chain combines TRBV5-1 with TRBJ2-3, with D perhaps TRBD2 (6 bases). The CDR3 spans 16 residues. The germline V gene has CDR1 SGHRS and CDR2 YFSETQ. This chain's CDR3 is CASSLSIGSSIDTQYF. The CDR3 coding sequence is TGCGCCAGCAGCTTAAGTATCGGGAGCAGCATAGATACGCAGTATTTT.

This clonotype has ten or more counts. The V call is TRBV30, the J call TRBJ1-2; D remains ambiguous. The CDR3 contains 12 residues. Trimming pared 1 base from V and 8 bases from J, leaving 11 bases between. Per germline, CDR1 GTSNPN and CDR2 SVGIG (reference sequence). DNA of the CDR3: TGTGCCTGGAGTGCCACCCTTGGAGGCTACACCTTC. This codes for CAWSATLGGYTF.

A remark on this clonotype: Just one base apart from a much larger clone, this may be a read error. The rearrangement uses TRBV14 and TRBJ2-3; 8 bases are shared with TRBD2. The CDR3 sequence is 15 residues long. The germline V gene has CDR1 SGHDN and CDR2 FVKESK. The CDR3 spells CASTRGGRFTDMQYF. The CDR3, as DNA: TGTGCCAGCACACGGGGGGGGCGATTCACAGATATGCAGTATTTT.

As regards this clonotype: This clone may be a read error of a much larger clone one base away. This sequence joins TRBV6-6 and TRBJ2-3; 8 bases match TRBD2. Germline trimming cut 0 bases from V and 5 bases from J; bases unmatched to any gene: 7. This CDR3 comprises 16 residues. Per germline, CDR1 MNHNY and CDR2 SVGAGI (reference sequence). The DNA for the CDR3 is TGTGCCAGCAGTTACTCGACGGGGGGGCTTGGAGATACGCAGTATTTT. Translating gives CASSYSTGGLGDTQYF.

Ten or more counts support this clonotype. The CDR3 sequence: CASSLAGGFGYTF. The CDR3 DNA reads TGTGCCAGCAGCTTGGCAGGGGGTTTTGGCTACACCTTC. V usage is TRBV5-4 and J usage is TRBJ1-2; TRBD1 agrees at 7 bases. V shed 0 bases and J 7 bases; nucleotides not matched to a gene: 3. The CDR3 is 13 residues long. The V gene's germline CDR1 is SGHNT and CDR2 YYREEE (reference sequence). Looking up the rest from reference TRBV5-4 and TRBJ1-2 gives the full variable domain: ETGVTQSPTHLIKTRGQQVTLRCSSQSGHNTVSWYQQALGQGPQFIFQYYREEENGRGNFPPRFSGLQFPNYSSELNVNALELDDSALYLCASSLAGGFGYTFGSGTRLTVV.

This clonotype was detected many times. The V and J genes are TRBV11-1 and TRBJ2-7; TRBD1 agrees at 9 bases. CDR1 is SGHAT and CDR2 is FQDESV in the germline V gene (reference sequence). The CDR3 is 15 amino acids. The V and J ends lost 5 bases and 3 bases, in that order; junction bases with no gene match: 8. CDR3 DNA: TGTGCCAGCAGCACCGGGACAGGGAAAAGCTACGAGCAGTACTTC. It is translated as CASSTGTGKSYEQYF. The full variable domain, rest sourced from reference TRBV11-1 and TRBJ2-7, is EAEVAQSPRYKITEKSQAVAFWCDPISGHATLYWYRQILGQGPELLVQFQDESVVDDSQLPKDRFSAERLKGVDSTLKIQPAELGDSAMYLCASSTGTGKSYEQYFGPGTRLTVT.

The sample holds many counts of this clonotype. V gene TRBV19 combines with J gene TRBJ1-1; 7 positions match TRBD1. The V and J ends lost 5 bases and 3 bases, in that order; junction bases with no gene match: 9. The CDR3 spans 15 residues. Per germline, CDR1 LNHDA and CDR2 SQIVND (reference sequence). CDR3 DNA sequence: TGTGCCAGTAGTGGACGACAGGGCCGGGACACTGAAGCTTTCTTT. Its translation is CASSGRQGRDTEAFF.

This chain's CDR3 is CASSISGDQETQYF. Written as DNA, the CDR3 is TGTGCCAGCAGCATTAGCGGGGACCAAGAGACCCAGTACTTC. This sequence joins TRBV9 and TRBJ2-5, with TRBD2 matching over 8 bases. The V gene's germline CDR1 is SGDLS and CDR2 YYNGEE. V shed 4 bases, J shed 0 bases, and the junction held 2 bases outside the gene matches. The CDR3 runs 14 residues.

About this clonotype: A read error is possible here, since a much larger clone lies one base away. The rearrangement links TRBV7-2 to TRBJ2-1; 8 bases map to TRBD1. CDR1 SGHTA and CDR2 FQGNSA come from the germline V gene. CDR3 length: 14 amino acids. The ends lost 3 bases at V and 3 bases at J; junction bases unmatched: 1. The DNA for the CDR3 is TGTGCCAGCAGCTTCGGACAGGGCTACAATGAGCAGTTCTTC. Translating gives CASSFGQGYNEQFF.

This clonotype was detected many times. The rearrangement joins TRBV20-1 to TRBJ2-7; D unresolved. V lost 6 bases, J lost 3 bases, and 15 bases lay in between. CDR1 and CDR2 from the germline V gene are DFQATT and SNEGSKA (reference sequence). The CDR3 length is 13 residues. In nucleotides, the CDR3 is TGCAGTGCCAAATCCGACCAGATCTACGAGCAGTACTTC. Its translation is CSAKSDQIYEQYF.

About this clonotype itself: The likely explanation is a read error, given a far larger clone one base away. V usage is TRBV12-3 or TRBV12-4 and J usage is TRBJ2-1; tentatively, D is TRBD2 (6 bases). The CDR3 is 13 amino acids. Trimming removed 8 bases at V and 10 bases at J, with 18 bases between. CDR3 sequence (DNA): TGTGCCAGCCGAGGGAGGTTCAATGGGGAGCAGTTCTTC. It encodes CASRGRFNGEQFF.

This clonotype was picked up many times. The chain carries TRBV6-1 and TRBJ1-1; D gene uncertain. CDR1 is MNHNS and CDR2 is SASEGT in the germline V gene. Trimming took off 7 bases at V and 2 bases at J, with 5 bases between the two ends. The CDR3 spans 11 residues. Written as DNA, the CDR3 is TGTGCCAGCAAGTCTAACACTGAAGCTTTCTTT. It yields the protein CASKSNTEAFF.

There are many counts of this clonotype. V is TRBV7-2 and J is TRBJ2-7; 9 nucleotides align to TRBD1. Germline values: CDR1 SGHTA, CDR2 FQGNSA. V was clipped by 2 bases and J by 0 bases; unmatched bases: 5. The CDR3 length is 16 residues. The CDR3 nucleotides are TGTGCCAGCAGCTTATCCGGGACAGGGAGCTCCTACGAGCAGTACTTC. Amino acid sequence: CASSLSGTGSSYEQYF.

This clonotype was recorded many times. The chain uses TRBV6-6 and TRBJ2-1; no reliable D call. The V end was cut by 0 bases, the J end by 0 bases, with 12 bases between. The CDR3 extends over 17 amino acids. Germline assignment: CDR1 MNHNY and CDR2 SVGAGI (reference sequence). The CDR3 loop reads CASSYSGHPYSYNEQFF. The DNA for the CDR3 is TGTGCCAGCAGTTACTCAGGGCATCCTTACTCCTACAATGAGCAGTTCTTC.

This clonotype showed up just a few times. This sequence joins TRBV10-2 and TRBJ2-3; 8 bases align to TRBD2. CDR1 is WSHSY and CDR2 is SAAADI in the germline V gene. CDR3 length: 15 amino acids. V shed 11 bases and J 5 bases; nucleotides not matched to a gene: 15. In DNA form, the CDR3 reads TGCGCCGCCGAGAGGGACGGGGGGGCCGGAGATACGCAGTATTTT. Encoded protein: CAAERDGGAGDTQYF.

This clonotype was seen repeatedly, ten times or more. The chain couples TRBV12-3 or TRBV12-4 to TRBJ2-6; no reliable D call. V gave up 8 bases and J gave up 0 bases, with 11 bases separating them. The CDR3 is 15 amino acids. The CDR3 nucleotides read TGTGCCAGCGCCCTTTGGGGCTCTGGGGCCAACGTCCTGACTTTC. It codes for CASALWGSGANVLTF.

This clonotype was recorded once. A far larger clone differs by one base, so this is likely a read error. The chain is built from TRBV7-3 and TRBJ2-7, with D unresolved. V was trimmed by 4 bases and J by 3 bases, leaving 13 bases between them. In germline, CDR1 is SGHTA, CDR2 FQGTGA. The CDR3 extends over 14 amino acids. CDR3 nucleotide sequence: TGTGCCAGCAGCTCCATGTGCGATCACTACGAGCAGTACTTC. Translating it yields CASSSMCDHYEQYF. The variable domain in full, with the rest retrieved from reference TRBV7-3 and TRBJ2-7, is GAGVSQTPSNKVTEKGKYVELRCDPISGHTALYWYRQSLGQGPEFLIYFQGTGAADDSGLPNDRFFAVRPEGSVSTLKIQRTERGDSAVYLCASSSMCDHYEQYFGPGTRLTVT.

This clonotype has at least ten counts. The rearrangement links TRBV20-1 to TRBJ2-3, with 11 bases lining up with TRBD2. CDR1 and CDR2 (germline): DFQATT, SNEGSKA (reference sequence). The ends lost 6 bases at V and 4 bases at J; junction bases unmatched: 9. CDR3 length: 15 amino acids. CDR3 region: CSAITSGGASDTQYF. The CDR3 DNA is TGCAGTGCCATCACTAGCGGGGGAGCCTCAGATACGCAGTATTTT.

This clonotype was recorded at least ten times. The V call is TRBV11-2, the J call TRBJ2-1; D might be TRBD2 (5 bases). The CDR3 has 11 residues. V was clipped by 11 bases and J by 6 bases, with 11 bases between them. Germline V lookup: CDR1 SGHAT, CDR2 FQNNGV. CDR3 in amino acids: CAGGRGNEQFF. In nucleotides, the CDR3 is TGTGCCGGAGGAAGAGGCAATGAGCAGTTCTTC.

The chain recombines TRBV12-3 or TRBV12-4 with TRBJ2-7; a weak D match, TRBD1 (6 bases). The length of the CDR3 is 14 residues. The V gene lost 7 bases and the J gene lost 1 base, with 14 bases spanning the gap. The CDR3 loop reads CASTETGNSYEQYF. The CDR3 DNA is TGTGCCAGCACCGAGACAGGAAATTCCTACGAGCAGTACTTC.

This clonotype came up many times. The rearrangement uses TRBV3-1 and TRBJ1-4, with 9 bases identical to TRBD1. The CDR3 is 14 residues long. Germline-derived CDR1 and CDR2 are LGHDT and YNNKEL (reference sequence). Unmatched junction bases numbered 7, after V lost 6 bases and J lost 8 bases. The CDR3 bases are TGTGCCAGCAGAAGAGACAGGGGGGAAGAAAAACTGTTTTTT. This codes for CASRRDRGEEKLFF.

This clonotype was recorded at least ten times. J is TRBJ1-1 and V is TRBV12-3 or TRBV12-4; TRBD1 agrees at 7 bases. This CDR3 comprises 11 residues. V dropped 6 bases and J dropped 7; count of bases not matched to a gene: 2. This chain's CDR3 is CASRTGIEAFF. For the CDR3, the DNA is TGTGCCAGCAGGACAGGGATTGAAGCTTTCTTT.

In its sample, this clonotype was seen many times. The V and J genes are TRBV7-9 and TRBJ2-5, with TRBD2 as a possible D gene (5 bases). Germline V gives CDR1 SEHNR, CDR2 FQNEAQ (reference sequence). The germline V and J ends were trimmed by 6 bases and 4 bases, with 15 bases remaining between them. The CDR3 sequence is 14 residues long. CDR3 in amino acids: CASSSDGVSETQYF. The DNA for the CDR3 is TGTGCCAGCAGTTCTGACGGGGTGTCAGAGACCCAGTACTTC. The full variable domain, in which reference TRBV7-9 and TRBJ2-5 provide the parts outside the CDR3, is DTGVSQNPRHKITKRGQNVTFRCDPISEHNRLYWYRQTLGQGPEFLTYFQNEAQLEKSRLLSDRFSAERPKGSFSTLEIQRTEQGDSAMYLCASSSDGVSETQYFGPGTRLLVL.

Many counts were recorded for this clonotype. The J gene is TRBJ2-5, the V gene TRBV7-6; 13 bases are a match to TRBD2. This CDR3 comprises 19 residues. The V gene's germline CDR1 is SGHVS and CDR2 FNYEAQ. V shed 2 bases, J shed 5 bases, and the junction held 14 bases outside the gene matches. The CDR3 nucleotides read TGTGCCAGCAGCTTACCGAGTGGACTAGCGGGAGTATTTGGTGAGACCCAGTACTTC. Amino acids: CASSLPSGLAGVFGETQYF.